These T cell receptor beta chains were read from a single sample in a study of T-cell reconstitution after alpha-beta-depleted transplantation in children. TCRdb re-called the PCR reads through MiXCR, storing one row per CDR3 protein. The data contain around 500,000 distinct CDR3 sequences, roughly 23% of them singletons. Sequences were derived from PBMCs, mostly from graft donor cells, sampled 360 days after TCRalphabeta/CD19-depleted stem cell transplant. These receptor sequences come from a boy under two years old who had a stem cell transplant for acute myeloid leukemia, so the T cells may come from the graft donor. Both conserved end residues are part of each CDR3. Fields, in order: J gene, clone size, V gene, D gene, CDR3 DNA, CDR3 protein. The D gene is left open where the match is weak. Size tells how often a clone was seen (once, few, many) or the class of an expanded clone, and some rows leave it out.

TRBJ1-6 | - | TRBV13 | - | TGTGCCAGCAGCTTAGGGACAGGCTTGAATTCACCCCTCCACTTT | CASSLGTGLNSPLHF
TRBJ2-7 | few | TRBV7-8 | TRBD2 | TGTGCCAGCAGCCGGGGGGGTCGATCCTACGAGCAGTACTTC | CASSRGGRSYEQYF
TRBJ2-1 | - | TRBV7-2 | - | TGTGCCAGCAGCTACCCCAGGTACCCCTACAATGAGCAGTTCTTC | CASSYPRYPYNEQFF
TRBJ2-3 | many | TRBV12-3/TRBV12-4 | - | TGTGCCAGCATCCTAGGGGCCTCTGGAGATACGCAGTATTTT | CASILGASGDTQYF
TRBJ1-1 | - | TRBV29-1 | - | TGCAGCGTAGGGGCACTTGAAGCTTTCTTT | CSVGALEAFF
TRBJ2-1 | - | TRBV2 | - | TGTGCCAGCAGTGTCAGATTCTCCTACAATGAGCAGTTCTTC | CASSVRFSYNEQFF
TRBJ2-3 | - | TRBV29-1 | TRBD2 | TGCAGCGGGTTAGCGGGGGACACAGATACGCAGTATTTT | CSGLAGDTDTQYF
TRBJ2-2 | many | TRBV29-1 | - | TGCAGCGTGTCGTGGGGCACATCGAACACCGGGGAGCTGTTTTTT | CSVSWGTSNTGELFF
TRBJ1-2 | - | TRBV19 | TRBD1 | TGTGCCAGTAGTTCCAGGGGGCCAACCGATGGCTACACCTTC | CASSSRGPTDGYTF
TRBJ2-5 | few | TRBV7-2 | - | TGTGCCAGCATCCTTAACCGGGGACTCTTAGGGGAGACCCAGTACTTC | CASILNRGLLGETQYF
TRBJ1-1 | few | TRBV10-1 | TRBD1 | TGCGCCAGCAGTGACCCCGGGACAGGGGTTTGGCGAGCTTTCTTT | CASSDPGTGVWRAFF
TRBJ2-3 | - | TRBV12-3/TRBV12-4 | - | TGTGCCAGCAGTTTCGGAACTAGAAGCACAGATACGCAGTATTTT | CASSFGTRSTDTQYF
TRBJ2-4 | once | TRBV10-2 | - | TGCGCCAGCAGTGAAACGGGTCCAAACATTCAGTACTTC | CASSETGPNIQYF
TRBJ2-2 | many | TRBV20-1 | - | TGCAGTACGTGGGACACCTACACCGGGGAGCTGTTTTTT | CSTWDTYTGELFF
TRBJ2-2 | few | TRBV20-1 | - | TGCAGCGCCTTCTCAATCACCGGGGAGCTGTTTTTT | CSAFSITGELFF
TRBJ2-1 | - | TRBV27 | - | TGTGCCAGCAGTCCAAAGAACAGGGGGGGTGGGGTCTACAATGAGCAGTTCTTC | CASSPKNRGGGVYNEQFF
TRBJ2-2 | - | TRBV28 | - | TGTGCCAGCAGTTTACGGACAAGCCATGCGAACACCGGGGAGCTGTTTTTT | CASSLRTSHANTGELFF
TRBJ2-1 | many | TRBV4-2 | TRBD2 | TGTGCCAGCAGCCGGGAACTAGCGAGCTCCTACAATGAGCAGTTCTTC | CASSRELASSYNEQFF
TRBJ1-5 | - | TRBV6-2/TRBV6-3 | TRBD1 | TGTGCCAGTACAGGGGGCGCAAGTCGGAATCAGCCCCAGCATTTT | CASTGGASRNQPQHF
TRBJ2-1 | - | TRBV28 | - | TGTGCCAGCAGTTTGGGGCCGAAAAATTACAATGAGCAGTTCTTC | CASSLGPKNYNEQFF
TRBJ1-1 | - | TRBV5-1 | - | TGCGCCAGCAGCCACGGGCGGACTGAAGCTTTCTTT | CASSHGRTEAFF
TRBJ2-1 | few | TRBV25-1 | - | TGTGCCAGCAGTCGCAGGGGAAGTCACAATGAGCAGTTCTTC | CASSRRGSHNEQFF
TRBJ2-5 | - | TRBV7-3 | - | TGTGCCAGCAGCTTTGTTGGGACAGAGACCCAGTACTTC | CASSFVGTETQYF
TRBJ1-2 | - | TRBV20-1 | TRBD1 | TGCAGTGCTAGAAGACAGGGGAATGGCTACACCTTC | CSARRQGNGYTF
TRBJ2-1 | - | TRBV9 | TRBD2 | TGTGCCAGCAGCGCCGGAGGACTAGAAAGATGGAATGAGCAGTTCTTC | CASSAGGLERWNEQFF
TRBJ2-7 | many | TRBV12-3/TRBV12-4 | - | TGTGCCAGCAGCCCCCAGCAGGGGAGCGAGCAGTACTTC | CASSPQQGSEQYF
TRBJ1-4 | many | TRBV15 | TRBD1 | TGTGCCACCAGCAGAGTTCAGGGGGCGCGGGAAAAACTGTTTTTT | CATSRVQGAREKLFF
TRBJ2-3 | few | TRBV11-1 | - | TGTGCCAGCAGCTCTCTAAGGTCGATCCGCACAGATACGCAGTATTTT | CASSSLRSIRTDTQYF
TRBJ2-4 | few | TRBV20-1 | - | TGCTGTGCTAGAGATGAGAGGGATGTAGCCAAAAACATTCAGTACTTC | CCARDERDVAKNIQYF
TRBJ1-1 | many | TRBV7-3 | TRBD1 | TGTGCCAGCAGCTCCGGGACAGGGACTGAAGCTTTCTTT | CASSSGTGTEAFF
TRBJ2-7 | many | TRBV5-1 | - | TGCGCCAGCAGCTTGGAGGGCTACGAGCAGTACTTC | CASSLEGYEQYF
TRBJ2-1 | many | TRBV28 | - | TGTGCCAGCAGTTTACCTGTGAACAATGAGCAGTTCTTC | CASSLPVNNEQFF
TRBJ2-4 | many | TRBV4-2 | TRBD2 | TGTGCCAGCAGCCCCCCCCTAGCGGGGGAAAACATTCAGTACTTC | CASSPPLAGENIQYF
TRBJ2-7 | many | TRBV25-1 | - | TGTGCCAGCAGCTTGGGGGTTTACGAGCAGTACTTC | CASSLGVYEQYF
TRBJ1-3 | - | TRBV6-5 | - | TGTGCCAGCAGTTCAGACAGATATTCTGGAAACACCATATATTTT | CASSSDRYSGNTIYF
TRBJ1-5 | - | TRBV20-1 | - | TGCAGTGCTAGGGACGGTATGAGCAATCAGCCCCAGCATTTT | CSARDGMSNQPQHF
TRBJ2-3 | many | TRBV29-1 | - | TGCAGCGTTGGGCGCACAGATACGCAGTATTTT | CSVGRTDTQYF
TRBJ2-7 | many | TRBV10-3 | TRBD1 | TGTGCCATCAGAAACGCCGGGACAGGGGTTGCCAGCGAGCAGTACTTC | CAIRNAGTGVASEQYF
TRBJ2-3 | - | TRBV12-3/TRBV12-4 | TRBD1 | TGTGCCAGCAGCAAATCCCGGGACAGTCCGACAGATACGCAGTATTTT | CASSKSRDSPTDTQYF